The clone carrying this TCR beta chain occurred once. These data belong to a study of technical replicates of blood from a few donors. The germline V gene has CDR1 GTSNPN and CDR2 SVGIG (reference sequence). V shed 5 bases and J 6 bases; nucleotides not matched to a gene: 7. This CDR3 has 14 residues. The protocol was immunoSEQ multiplex PCR, while the TCRdb copy is restricted to in-frame clones and leaves out a portion. The sample holds around 76,000 clones, around nine tenths seen once. This clonotype was sampled from a human donor in good health. The chain is built from TRBV30 and TRBJ2-2; 9 bases are a match to TRBD1. Sequencing used T cells isolated from PBMCs. The CDR3, as DNA: TGTGCCTGGCAATGGGACAGGGCATCCGGGGAGCTGTTTTTT. It yields the protein CAWQWDRASGELFF.